Listed here is a single T cell receptor (beta chain). Its antigen remains unknown. These data originate in a study of identical twins. Study-wide results and limits: Findings depended on cross-sectional statistics rather than tracking the same donors.

CDR3 length: 15 residues. Germline V gene lookup returns CDR1 SQVTM and CDR2 ANQGSEA. V lost 3 bases and J lost 0, with 12 bases in between. MiXCR was run by TCRdb on the 5' RACE reads, yielding one entry per CDR3 protein. The sample has roughly 690,000 distinct CDR3 sequences; roughly 20% are singletons. These same records also appear under a second study, on T cells expressing NK-cell markers. As that study records: Sequencing of TCR beta repertoires drew on sorted CD3+CD56+NKG2C+, CD3+CD56+NKG2C- and CD3+CD56-NKG2C+ T cells. Eight donors were sequenced, seven testing HCMV-seropositive and one testing seronegative.

The rearrangement uses TRBV29-1 and TRBJ2-1; D is unresolved. Sequenced material: PBMCs. The TCR was taken from a woman under 30 in good health. CDR3 loop: CSVDGDPISYNEQFF. In nucleotides, the CDR3 is TGCAGCGTTGATGGTGACCCCATCTCCTACAATGAGCAGTTCTTC.